This T cell receptor (beta chain) comes out of a study of blood T cell repertoires in COVID-19. Study details: T cells, B-cell-depleted T cells, or PBMCs provided the cDNA or gDNA that served as material.

This clone was recorded once. TCRdb's copy holds only in-frame clones and misses some; the assay was immunoSEQ multiplex PCR. The sample contains about 120,000 clones, roughly 87% of which appear only once. The V end lost 0 bases, the J end lost 1 base, and 12 bases lay between the germline ends. Germline V lookup: CDR1 LGHDT, CDR2 YNNKEL (reference sequence). The CDR3 runs 16 residues. The sequencing sample was made of peripheral blood. The chain couples TRBV3-1 (or the pseudogene TRBV3-2) to TRBJ1-2; D gene ambiguous. The source is an elderly man with active or convalescent COVID-19. The CDR3 region has the DNA TGTGCCAGCAGCCAAGAATGGGCCACCGTTAACTATGGCTACACCTTC. Its protein is CASSQEWATVNYGYTF.